This entry describes one T cell receptor (beta chain). Its antigen is not identified. The V end lost 4 bases, the J end lost 7 bases, and 8 bases lay between the germline ends. Germline lookup yields CDR1 SGHTA and CDR2 FQGTGA. This CDR3 contains 11 residues. The data were obtained in a study of tissue T cells after allogeneic stem cell transplantation. Study results and caveats: TCR repertoires tracked anatomic similarity, regardless of disease or transplant status.

The table came from immunoSEQ multiplex PCR; TCRdb's copy has only in-frame clones and leaves some out. The repertoire holds about 25,000 clones, with more than 60% as singletons. This TCR came from an older female donor with lung cancer. This chain links TRBV7-3 with TRBJ2-7; D gene unclear. Sequences were derived from tissue from the ileum, sampled at autopsy. CDR3 in amino acids: CASSSRVEQYF. The DNA for the CDR3 is TGTGCCAGCAGCTCTCGGGTTGAGCAGTACTTC. The whole variable domain, remainder taken from reference TRBV7-3 and TRBJ2-7, is GAGVSQTPSNKVTEKGKYVELRCDPISGHTALYWYRQSLGQGPEFLIYFQGTGAADDSGLPNDRFFAVRPEGSVSTLKIQRTERGDSAVYLCASSSRVEQYFGPGTRLTVT.